This TCR beta chain came from a study of T cell responses to AZD1222 COVID-19 vaccine. Whole-study findings and limits: Spike-specific TCR depth and breadth grew after two AZD1222 doses. In a largely white British group with more females than males, clonal diversity was possibly underestimated. At study baseline, merely more than 5 AZD1222 recipients were seropositive. The peak T cell response came first, and repertoires were sampled only after it.

The sample holds one count of this clone. Its specificity is unknown. Trimming at V came to 1 base and at J to 0 bases, leaving 3 bases not matched to a gene. The CDR3 length is 15 residues. Germline loops: CDR1 LGHDT, CDR2 YNNKEL (reference sequence). Profiled with immunoSEQ multiplex PCR; TCRdb holds only in-frame clones, not every one. The sample shows some 190,000 clones, 80% to 95% of them seen only once. The J gene is TRBJ2-7, the V gene TRBV3-1 (or the pseudogene TRBV3-2); 7 bases are a match to TRBD1. Material: peripheral blood, obtained 28 days after the second AZD1222 dose. This TCR was sampled from an adult who received the AZD1222 COVID-19 vaccine. The CDR3 DNA is TGTGCCAGCAGCCAAGCGGGGACAGCCTCCTACGAGCAGTACTTC. It codes for CASSQAGTASYEQYF.